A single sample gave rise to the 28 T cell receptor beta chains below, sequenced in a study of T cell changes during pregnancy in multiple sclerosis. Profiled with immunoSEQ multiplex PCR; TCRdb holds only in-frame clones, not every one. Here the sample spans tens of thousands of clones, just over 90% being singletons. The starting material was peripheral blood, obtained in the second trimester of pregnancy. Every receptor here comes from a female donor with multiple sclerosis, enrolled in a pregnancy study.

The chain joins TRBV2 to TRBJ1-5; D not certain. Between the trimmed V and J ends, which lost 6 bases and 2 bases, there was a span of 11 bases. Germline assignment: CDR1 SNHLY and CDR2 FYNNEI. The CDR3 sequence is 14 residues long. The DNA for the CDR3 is TGTGCCAGCAGGGCCGTTAGCGGCAATCAGCCCCAGCATTTT. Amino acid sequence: CASRAVSGNQPQHF.

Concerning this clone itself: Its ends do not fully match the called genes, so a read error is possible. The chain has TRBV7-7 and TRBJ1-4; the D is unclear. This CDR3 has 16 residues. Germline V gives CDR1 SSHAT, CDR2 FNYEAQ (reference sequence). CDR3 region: CASSLERRASSKGLFF. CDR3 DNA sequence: TGTGCTAGCAGCTTAGAGCGGCGTGCCAGCTCCAAAGGTCTGTTTTTT. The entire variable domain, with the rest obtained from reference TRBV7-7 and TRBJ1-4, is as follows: GAGVSQSPRYKVTKRGQDVTLRCDPISSHATLYWYQQALGQGPEFLTYFNYEAQPDKSGLPSDRFSAERPEGSISTLTIQRTEQRDSAMYRCASSLERRASSKGLFFGSGTQLSVL.

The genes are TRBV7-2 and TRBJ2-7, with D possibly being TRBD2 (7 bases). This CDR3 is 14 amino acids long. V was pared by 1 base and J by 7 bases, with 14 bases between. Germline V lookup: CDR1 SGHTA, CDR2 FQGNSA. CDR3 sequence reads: CASSLDVGGLEQYF. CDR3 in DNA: TGTGCCAGCAGCTTAGACGTGGGGGGGCTGGAGCAGTACTTC.

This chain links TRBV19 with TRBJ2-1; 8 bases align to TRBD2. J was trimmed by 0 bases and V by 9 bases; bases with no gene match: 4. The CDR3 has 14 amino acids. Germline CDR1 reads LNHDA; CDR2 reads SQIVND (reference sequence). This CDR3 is CARRGGSSYNEQFF. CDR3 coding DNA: TGTGCCAGACGGGGGGGGAGCTCCTACAATGAGCAGTTCTTC.

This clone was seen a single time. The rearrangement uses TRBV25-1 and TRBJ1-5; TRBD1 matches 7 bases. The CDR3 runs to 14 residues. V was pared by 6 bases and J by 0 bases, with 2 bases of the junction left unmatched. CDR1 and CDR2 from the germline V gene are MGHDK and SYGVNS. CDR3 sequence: CASRAGGSNQPQHF. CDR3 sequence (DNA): TGTGCCAGCAGAGCAGGGGGTAGCAATCAGCCCCAGCATTTT.

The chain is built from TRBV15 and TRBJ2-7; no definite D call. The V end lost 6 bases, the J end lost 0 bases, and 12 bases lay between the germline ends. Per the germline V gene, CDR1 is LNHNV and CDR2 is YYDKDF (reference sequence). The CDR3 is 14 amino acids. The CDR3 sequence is CATSNLGSSYEQYF. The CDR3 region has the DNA TGTGCCACCAGTAACCTAGGAAGCTCCTACGAGCAGTACTTC.

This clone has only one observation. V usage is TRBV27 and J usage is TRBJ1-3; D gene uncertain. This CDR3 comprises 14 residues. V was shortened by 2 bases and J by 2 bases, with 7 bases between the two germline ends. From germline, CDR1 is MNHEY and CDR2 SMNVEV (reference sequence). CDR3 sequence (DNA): TGTGCCAGCAGTTTAAACCGGGCTGGAAACACCATATATTTT. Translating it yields CASSLNRAGNTIYF.

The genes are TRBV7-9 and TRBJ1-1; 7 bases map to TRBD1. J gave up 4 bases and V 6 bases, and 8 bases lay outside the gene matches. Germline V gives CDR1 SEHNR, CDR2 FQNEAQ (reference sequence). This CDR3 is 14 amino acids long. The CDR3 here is CASSLNRDSTEAFF. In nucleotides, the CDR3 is TGTGCCAGCAGTCTTAACCGGGACAGCACTGAAGCTTTCTTT.

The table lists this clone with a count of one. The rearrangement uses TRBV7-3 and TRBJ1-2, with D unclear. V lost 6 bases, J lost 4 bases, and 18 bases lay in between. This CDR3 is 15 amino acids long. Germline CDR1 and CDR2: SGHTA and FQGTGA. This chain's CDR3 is CASSVSSSPGYGYTF. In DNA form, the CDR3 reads TGTGCCAGCAGTGTTTCGTCTAGCCCCGGCTATGGCTACACCTTC.

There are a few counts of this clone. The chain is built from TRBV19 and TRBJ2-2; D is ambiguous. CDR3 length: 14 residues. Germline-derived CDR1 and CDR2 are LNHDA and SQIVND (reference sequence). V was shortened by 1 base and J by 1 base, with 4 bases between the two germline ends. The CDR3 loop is CASSIVQNTGELFF. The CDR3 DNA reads TGTGCCAGTAGTATAGTCCAGAACACCGGGGAGCTGTTTTTT.

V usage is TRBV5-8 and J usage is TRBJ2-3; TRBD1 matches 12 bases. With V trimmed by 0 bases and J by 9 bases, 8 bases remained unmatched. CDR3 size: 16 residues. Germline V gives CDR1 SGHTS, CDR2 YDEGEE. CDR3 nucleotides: TGTGCCAGCAGCTTGGTTGCCGGGACAGGGGGCATAACGCAGTATTTT. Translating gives CASSLVAGTGGITQYF.

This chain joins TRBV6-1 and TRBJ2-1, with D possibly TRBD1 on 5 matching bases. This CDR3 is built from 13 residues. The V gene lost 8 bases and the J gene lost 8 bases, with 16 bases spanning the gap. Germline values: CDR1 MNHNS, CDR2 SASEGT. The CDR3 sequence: CASVGPRSDEQFF. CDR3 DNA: TGTGCCAGCGTGGGGCCGAGGTCGGATGAGCAGTTCTTC.

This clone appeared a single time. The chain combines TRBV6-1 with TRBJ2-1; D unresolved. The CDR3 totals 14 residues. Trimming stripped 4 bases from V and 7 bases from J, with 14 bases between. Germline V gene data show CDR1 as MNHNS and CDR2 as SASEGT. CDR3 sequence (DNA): TGTGCCAGCAGTGGCCAATCCCTACCAAATGAGCAGTTCTTC. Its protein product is CASSGQSLPNEQFF.

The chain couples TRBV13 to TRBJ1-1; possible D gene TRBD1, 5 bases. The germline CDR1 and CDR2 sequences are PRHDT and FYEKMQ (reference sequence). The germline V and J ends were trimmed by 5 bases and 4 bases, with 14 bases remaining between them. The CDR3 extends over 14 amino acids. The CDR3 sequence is CASSKRDGGTEAFF. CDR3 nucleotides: TGTGCCAGCAGCAAACGAGACGGGGGCACTGAAGCTTTCTTT.

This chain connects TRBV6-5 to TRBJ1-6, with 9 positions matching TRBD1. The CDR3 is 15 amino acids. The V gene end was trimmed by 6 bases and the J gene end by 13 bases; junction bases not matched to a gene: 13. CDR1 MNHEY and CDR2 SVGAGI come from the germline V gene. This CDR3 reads CASSREGQGFVPLHF. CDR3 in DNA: TGTGCCAGCAGCCGGGAGGGACAGGGATTTGTTCCCCTCCACTTT.

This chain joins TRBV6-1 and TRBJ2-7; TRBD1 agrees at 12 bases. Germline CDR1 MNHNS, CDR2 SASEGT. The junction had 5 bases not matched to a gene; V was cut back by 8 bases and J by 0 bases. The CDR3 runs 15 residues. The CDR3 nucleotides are TGTGCCAGCGCGGGGACAGGGGGCTTCTCCTACGAGCAGTACTTC. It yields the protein CASAGTGGFSYEQYF.

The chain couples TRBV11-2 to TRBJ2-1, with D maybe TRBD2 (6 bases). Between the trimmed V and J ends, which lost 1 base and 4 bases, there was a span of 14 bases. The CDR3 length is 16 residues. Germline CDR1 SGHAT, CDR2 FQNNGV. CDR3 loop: CASSLGGTPVYNEQFF. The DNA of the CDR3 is TGTGCCAGCAGCTTAGGCGGGACGCCCGTTTACAATGAGCAGTTCTTC. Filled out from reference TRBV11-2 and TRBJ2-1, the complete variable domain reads EAGVAQSPRYKIIEKRQSVAFWCNPISGHATLYWYQQILGQGPKLLIQFQNNGVVDDSQLPKDRFSAERLKGVDSTLKIQPAKLEDSAVYLCASSLGGTPVYNEQFFGPGTRLTVL.

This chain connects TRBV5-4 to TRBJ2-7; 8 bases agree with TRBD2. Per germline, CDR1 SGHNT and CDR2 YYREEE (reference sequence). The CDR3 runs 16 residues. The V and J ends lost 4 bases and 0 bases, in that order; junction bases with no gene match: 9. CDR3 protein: CASSRGLAGISYEQYF. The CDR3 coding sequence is TGTGCCAGCAGCCGCGGTTTAGCGGGAATCTCCTACGAGCAGTACTTC.

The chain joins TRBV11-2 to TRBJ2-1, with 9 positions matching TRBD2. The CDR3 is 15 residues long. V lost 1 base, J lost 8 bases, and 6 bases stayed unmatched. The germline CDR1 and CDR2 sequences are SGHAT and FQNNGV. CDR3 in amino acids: CASSLGSGSRDEQFF. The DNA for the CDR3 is TGTGCCAGCAGCTTAGGTAGCGGGAGTAGAGATGAGCAGTTCTTC.

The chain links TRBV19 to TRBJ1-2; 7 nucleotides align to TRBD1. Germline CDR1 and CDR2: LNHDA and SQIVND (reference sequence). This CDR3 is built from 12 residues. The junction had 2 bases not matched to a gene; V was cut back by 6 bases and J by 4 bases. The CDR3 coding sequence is TGTGCCAGTAGCTGGACAGGCTATGGCTACACCTTC. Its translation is CASSWTGYGYTF.

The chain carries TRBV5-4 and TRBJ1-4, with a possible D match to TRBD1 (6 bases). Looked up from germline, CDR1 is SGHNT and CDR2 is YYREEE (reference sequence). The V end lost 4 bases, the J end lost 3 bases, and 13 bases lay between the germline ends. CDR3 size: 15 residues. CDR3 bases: TGTGCCAGCAGCAATGGGGGGGCAGCTAATGAAAAACTGTTTTTT. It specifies CASSNGGAANEKLFF.

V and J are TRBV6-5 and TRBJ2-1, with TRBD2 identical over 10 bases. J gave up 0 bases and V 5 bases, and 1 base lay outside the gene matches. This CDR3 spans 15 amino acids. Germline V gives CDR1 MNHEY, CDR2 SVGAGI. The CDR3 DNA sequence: TGTGCCAGCAGTCTAGCGGGGGACTCCTACAATGAGCAGTTCTTC. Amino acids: CASSLAGDSYNEQFF.

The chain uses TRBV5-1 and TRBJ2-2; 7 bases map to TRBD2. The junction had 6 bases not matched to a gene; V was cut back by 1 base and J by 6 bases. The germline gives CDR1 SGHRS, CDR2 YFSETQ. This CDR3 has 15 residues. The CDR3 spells CASSLLAGEAGELFF. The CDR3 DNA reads TGCGCCAGCAGCTTGTTGGCGGGGGAGGCCGGGGAGCTGTTTTTT. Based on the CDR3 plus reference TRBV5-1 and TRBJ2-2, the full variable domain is KAGVTQTPRYLIKTRGQQVTLSCSPISGHRSVSWYQQTPGQGLQFLFEYFSETQRNKGNFPGRFSGRQFSNSRSEMNVSTLELGDSALYLCASSLLAGEAGELFFGEGSRLTVL.

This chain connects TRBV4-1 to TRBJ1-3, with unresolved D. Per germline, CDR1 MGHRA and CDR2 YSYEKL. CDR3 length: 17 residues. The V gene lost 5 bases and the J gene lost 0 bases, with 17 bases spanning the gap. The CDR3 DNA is TGCGCCAGCAGCTACCTGAGCCCGGGGTCCTCTGGAAACACCATATATTTT. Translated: CASSYLSPGSSGNTIYF.

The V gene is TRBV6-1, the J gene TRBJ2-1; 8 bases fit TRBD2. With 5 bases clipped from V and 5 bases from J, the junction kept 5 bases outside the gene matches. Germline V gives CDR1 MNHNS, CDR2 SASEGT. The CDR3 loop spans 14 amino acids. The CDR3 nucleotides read TGTGCCAGCAGTCCACTACTAGCGGACAATGAGCAGTTCTTC. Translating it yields CASSPLLADNEQFF.

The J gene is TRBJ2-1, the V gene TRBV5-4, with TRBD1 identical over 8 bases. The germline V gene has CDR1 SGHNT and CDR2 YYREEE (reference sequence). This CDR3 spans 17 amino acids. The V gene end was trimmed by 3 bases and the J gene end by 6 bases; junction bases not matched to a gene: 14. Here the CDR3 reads CASSSHNRDQGANEQFF. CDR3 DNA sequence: TGTGCCAGCAGCTCTCACAACCGGGACCAGGGGGCCAATGAGCAGTTCTTC. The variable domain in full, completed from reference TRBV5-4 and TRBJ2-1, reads ETGVTQSPTHLIKTRGQQVTLRCSSQSGHNTVSWYQQALGQGPQFIFQYYREEENGRGNFPPRFSGLQFPNYSSELNVNALELDDSALYLCASSSHNRDQGANEQFFGPGTRLTVL.

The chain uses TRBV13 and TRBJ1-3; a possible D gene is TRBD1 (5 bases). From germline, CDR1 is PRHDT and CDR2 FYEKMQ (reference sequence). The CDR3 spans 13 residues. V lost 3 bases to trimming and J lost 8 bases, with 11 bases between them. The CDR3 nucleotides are TGTGCCAGCAGCTTTGGTACAGGAGACACCATATATTTT. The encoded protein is CASSFGTGDTIYF.

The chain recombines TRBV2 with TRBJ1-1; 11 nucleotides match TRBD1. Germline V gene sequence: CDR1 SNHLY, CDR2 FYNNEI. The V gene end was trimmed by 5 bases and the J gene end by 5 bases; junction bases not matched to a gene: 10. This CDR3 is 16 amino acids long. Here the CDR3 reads CASSTGQGAFKTEAFF. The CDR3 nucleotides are TGTGCCAGCAGTACTGGACAGGGGGCTTTTAAGACTGAAGCTTTCTTT.